A single sample gave rise to the 28 T cell receptor beta chains below, sequenced in a study of CD8 T cells in ankylosing spondylitis. TCRdb re-called the 5' RACE reads through MiXCR, storing one row per CDR3 protein. This table holds a few hundred thousand distinct CDR3 sequences, around 20% found once. Sequenced input: blood, either unsorted or a sorted T cell fraction (not recorded which). The receptors come from a male donor with ankylosing spondylitis or in good health (not recorded which).

V usage is TRBV6-1 and J usage is TRBJ2-2; D may be TRBD2 (6 bases). Trimming left V 7 bases short and J 5 bases short, with 17 bases between. This CDR3 comprises 15 residues. CDR1 is MNHNS and CDR2 is SASEGT in the germline V gene. In DNA, the CDR3 is TGTGCCAGCACCTCAGGAGGGGAGAGTACCGGGGAGCTGTTTTTT. Its protein product is CASTSGGESTGELFF.

In its sample, this clonotype was seen a few times. This chain uses TRBV12-3 or TRBV12-4 with TRBJ2-3; D could derive from TRBD1 or TRBD2 (5 bases each). Trimming took off 2 bases at V and 5 bases at J, with 11 bases between the two ends. The CDR3 extends over 14 amino acids. CDR3 residues: CASSLRGQVDTQYF. CDR3 sequence (DNA): TGTGCCAGCAGTTTACGGGGCCAGGTAGATACGCAGTATTTT.

This chain connects TRBV20-1 to TRBJ2-1; either TRBD1 or TRBD2 may fit D (5 bases each). Germline values: CDR1 DFQATT, CDR2 SNEGSKA (reference sequence). V shed 3 bases and J shed 10 bases, with 13 bases lying between them. CDR3 size: 12 residues. DNA for the CDR3: TGCAGTGCTAGGATTGAGGGGCACGAGCAGTTCTTC. This encodes CSARIEGHEQFF.

The gene calls are TRBV6-1 and TRBJ2-2; the D gene could be TRBD1 or TRBD2 (5 bases each). V gave up 6 bases and J gave up 7 bases, with 9 bases separating them. Germline CDR1 reads MNHNS; CDR2 reads SASEGT. The CDR3 sequence is 12 residues long. CDR3 DNA sequence: TGTGCCAGCAGAGCGAGGGGCGGGGAGCTGTTTTTT. Its translation: CASRARGGELFF.

This rearrangement joins TRBV6-5 to TRBJ2-2; D is ambiguous. This CDR3 has 15 amino acids. Trimming took off 5 bases at V and 5 bases at J, with 15 bases between the two ends. Germline V gene sequence: CDR1 MNHEY, CDR2 SVGAGI. CDR3: CASSPDRLPTGELFF. In DNA, the CDR3 is TGTGCCAGCAGTCCGGACCGTCTCCCGACCGGGGAGCTGTTTTTT.

The chain links TRBV29-1 to TRBJ1-2; D perhaps matches TRBD1 (6 bases). Germline loops: CDR1 SQVTM, CDR2 ANQGSEA. V was pared by 3 bases and J by 6 bases, with 14 bases between. The CDR3 extends over 13 amino acids. CDR3 protein: CSVESGGEDGYTF. The CDR3 DNA reads TGCAGCGTTGAGTCCGGGGGCGAGGATGGCTACACCTTC.

The J gene is TRBJ1-2, the V gene TRBV12-3 or TRBV12-4; D is unresolved. Trimming removed 2 bases at V and 0 bases at J, with 7 bases between. The CDR3 has 14 amino acids. The CDR3 nucleotides are TGTGCCAGCAGTTTACCAGATCCTAACTATGGCTACACCTTC. It encodes CASSLPDPNYGYTF.

This chain connects TRBV28 to TRBJ1-2, with D possibly matching TRBD1 (5 bases). The CDR3 consists of 13 residues. V was cut by 5 bases and J by 8 bases, with 15 bases left in between. Germline CDR1 MDHEN, CDR2 SYDVKM. The CDR3 coding sequence is TGTGCCAGCAGTGACGCAGGCGGGGGGGGCTACACCTTC. It is translated as CASSDAGGGGYTF.

The rearrangement uses TRBV29-1 and TRBJ2-3; a weak D match, TRBD1 (6 bases). Germline V gene sequence: CDR1 SQVTM, CDR2 ANQGSEA. The germline V and J ends were trimmed by 6 bases and 2 bases, with 12 bases remaining between them. This CDR3 spans 13 amino acids. Written as DNA, the CDR3 is TGCAGCGTGCAGGGGCCCTACACAGATACGCAGTATTTT. It encodes CSVQGPYTDTQYF.

The CDR3 protein is CATSPGTGYSGANVLTF. As DNA, the CDR3 is TGTGCCACCAGCCCCGGGACAGGGTACTCCGGGGCCAACGTCCTGACTTTC. The V gene is TRBV15, the J gene TRBJ2-6, with 9 bases fitting TRBD1. Germline-derived CDR1 and CDR2 are LNHNV and YYDKDF (reference sequence). This CDR3 is 17 amino acids long. The J segment lost 4 bases and the V segment lost 5 bases, leaving 9 bases of the junction unmatched.

DNA for the CDR3: TGTGCCAGCAGTTTCCGGGACAGGGGTAACACCGGGGAGCTGTTTTTT. This sequence encodes CASSFRDRGNTGELFF. The chain employs TRBV12-3 or TRBV12-4 and TRBJ2-2, with 10 bases that match TRBD1. The CDR3 covers 16 residues. The V segment lost 3 bases and the J segment 2 bases; nucleotides outside the gene matches: 3.

In its sample, this clonotype was seen a few times. V is TRBV2 and J is TRBJ2-3; unclear D gene. There are 15 residues in the CDR3. Germline-derived CDR1 and CDR2 are SNHLY and FYNNEI. Trimming shortened V by 6 bases and J by 0 bases, and 13 bases separated the two germline ends. The CDR3 coding sequence is TGTGCCAGCAGCCCAGGACCAGATAGCACAGATACGCAGTATTTT. Translating it yields CASSPGPDSTDTQYF.

The CDR3 DNA follows: TGCAGCGTCTCAGACAATGAGCAGTTCTTC. It specifies CSVSDNEQFF. This rearrangement joins TRBV29-1 to TRBJ2-1; D unresolved. The CDR3 has 10 residues. Germline lookup yields CDR1 SQVTM and CDR2 ANQGSEA. The V end lost 6 bases, the J end lost 5 bases, and 5 bases lay between the germline ends.

This clonotype was detected a few times. This rearrangement joins TRBV11-1 to TRBJ1-5; TRBD1 might be the D (6 bases). V lost 1 base and J lost 2, with 21 bases in between. CDR1 is SGHAT, CDR2 FQDESV, per germline (reference sequence). The CDR3 is 19 residues long. CDR3 sequence (DNA): TGTGCCAGCAGCTTAGTCTTTGCAGGGGCGCCGGGTCGCAATCAGCCCCAGCATTTT. Translating gives CASSLVFAGAPGRNQPQHF.

The V call is TRBV12-3 or TRBV12-4, the J call TRBJ2-1, with 8 bases matching TRBD2. This CDR3 contains 17 residues. V lost 5 bases, J lost 3 bases, and 12 bases stayed unmatched. CDR3 in DNA: TGTGCCAGCAGTCCCCCTCGGGGCGGGGGGCTCTACAATGAGCAGTTCTTC. Its translation: CASSPPRGGGLYNEQFF.

CDR3 amino acids: CASSEGAGITGELFF. Written as DNA, the CDR3 is TGTGCCAGCAGTGAGGGGGCCGGGATCACCGGGGAGCTGTTTTTT. The V and J genes are TRBV2 and TRBJ2-2; TRBD1 might be the D (6 bases). The CDR3 has 15 amino acids. V was trimmed by 3 bases and J by 4 bases, leaving 12 bases between them. Germline V CDR1 and CDR2: SNHLY, FYNNEI.

Written as DNA, the CDR3 is TGTGCCAGCAGCTTAGCGTCAGGAAAAGGGACAGATACGCAGTATTTT. Protein: CASSLASGKGTDTQYF. The chain carries TRBV7-9 and TRBJ2-3; no clear D gene. With 0 bases removed from V and 3 bases from J, the gap between germline ends came to 13 bases. This CDR3 has 16 amino acids. Germline CDR1 SEHNR, CDR2 FQNEAQ (reference sequence).

V is TRBV20-1 and J is TRBJ2-1, with TRBD1 matching 7 bases. The CDR3 contains 16 residues. V lost 0 bases to trimming and J lost 3 bases; unmatched junction nucleotides: 8. CDR1 and CDR2 (germline): DFQATT, SNEGSKA (reference sequence). In DNA form, the CDR3 reads TGCAGTGCTAGAGATCGGGTAGGGGGCGGCTACAATGAGCAGTTCTTC. This sequence encodes CSARDRVGGGYNEQFF.

The genes are TRBV28 and TRBJ1-1; 7 nucleotides align to TRBD1. In germline, CDR1 is MDHEN, CDR2 SYDVKM. CDR3 length: 13 residues. V was clipped by 7 bases and J by 3 bases; unmatched bases: 5. As DNA, the CDR3 is TGTGCCAGCAAACAGGGGTTTTACACTGAAGCTTTCTTT. Its translation is CASKQGFYTEAFF.

The chain combines TRBV6-5 with TRBJ2-3, with unresolved D. The CDR3 consists of 12 residues. V shed 2 bases and J shed 7 bases, with 7 bases lying between them. CDR1 is MNHEY, CDR2 SVGAGI, per germline. This chain's CDR3 is CASSYGVNTQYF. The CDR3 nucleotides read TGTGCCAGCAGTTACGGGGTGAATACGCAGTATTTT.

The table lists this clonotype with a few counts. The chain recombines TRBV7-9 with TRBJ2-1; D unclear. Germline loops: CDR1 SEHNR, CDR2 FQNEAQ (reference sequence). This CDR3 comprises 16 residues. The V and J ends lost 3 bases and 0 bases respectively, with 12 bases between them. Here the CDR3 DNA reads TGTGCCAGCAGCTTTCTTGTAGAGAGCTCCTACAATGAGCAGTTCTTC. Translated, it gives CASSFLVESSYNEQFF.

In regard to this clonotype: One junction end disagrees with the germline gene, perhaps due to a read error. The chain links TRBV15 to TRBJ2-5; weak D call: TRBD2 (5 bases). The CDR3 is made up of 12 amino acids. Germline V gene lookup returns CDR1 LNHNV and CDR2 YYDKDF (reference sequence). CDR3 bases: TGTGCCACCAGGAGAGGGCAAGAGACCCAGTACTTC. Its translation: CATRRGQETQYF.

This chain connects TRBV7-9 to TRBJ2-1, with a weak D call TRBD2 (5 bases). Deletions cut 2 bases from V and 6 bases from J, with 14 bases between. In germline, CDR1 is SEHNR, CDR2 FQNEAQ (reference sequence). The length of the CDR3 is 15 residues. Here the CDR3 reads CASSLKRGSINEQFF. DNA for the CDR3: TGTGCCAGCAGCTTAAAACGGGGTAGTATCAATGAGCAGTTCTTC.

The J gene is TRBJ1-4, the V gene TRBV4-1, with 7 bases aligning to TRBD1. Per the germline V gene, CDR1 is MGHRA and CDR2 is YSYEKL. The V gene end was trimmed by 6 bases and the J gene end by 7 bases; junction bases not matched to a gene: 11. The CDR3 totals 15 residues. CDR3 sequence reads: CASSEGRGLGEKLFF. CDR3 DNA sequence: TGCGCCAGCAGTGAGGGGAGGGGGCTGGGTGAAAAACTGTTTTTT.

There are many counts of this clonotype. J is TRBJ2-5 and V is TRBV4-2, with TRBD2 matching 8 bases. The trim removed 3 bases at V and 5 bases at J, leaving 11 bases unmatched. CDR1 LGHNA and CDR2 YNFKEQ come from the germline V gene. The CDR3 is 16 amino acids. CDR3 bases: TGTGCCAGCAGCCAGGACTCCGGGGGGGGCCCCGAGACCCAGTACTTC. As protein: CASSQDSGGGPETQYF.

This clonotype was counted only a few times. The chain has TRBV9 and TRBJ2-1; 9 bases match TRBD2. After removal of 3 bases from V and 6 bases from J, the junction contained 10 bases not matched to a gene. In germline, CDR1 is SGDLS, CDR2 YYNGEE. The CDR3 spans 16 residues. Written as DNA, the CDR3 is TGTGCCAGCAGCGCTGGTAGCGGGGGAGTGTTCAATGAGCAGTTCTTC. Translated: CASSAGSGGVFNEQFF.

This clonotype turned up a few times. The CDR3 is CASSPTGGPISPLHF. The CDR3 region has the DNA TGTGCCAGCAGCCCCACCGGGGGCCCCATTTCACCCCTCCACTTT. The rearrangement links TRBV7-8 to TRBJ1-6; TRBD1 is a possible D gene (6 bases). The CDR3 consists of 15 residues. V lost 5 bases to trimming and J lost 9 bases, with 17 bases between them. The germline CDR1 and CDR2 sequences are SGHVS and FQNEAQ.

The gene calls are TRBV7-2 and TRBJ2-7; TRBD1 agrees at 7 bases. Trimming cost V 4 bases and J 6 bases; bases outside gene matches: 9. Germline-derived CDR1 and CDR2 are SGHTA and FQGNSA. The CDR3 totals 14 residues. CDR3 protein: CASSSGGTVIEQYF. CDR3 nucleotide sequence: TGTGCCAGCAGCTCGGGTGGGACAGTAATCGAGCAGTACTTC.